The sequence of this TCR beta chain was determined in a study of metastatic and nonmetastatic thyroid tumors (dated by TCRdb to 2019 to 2021). For the study in its entirety: Repertoires were compared across peripheral blood and tumor or nodule tissue samples from malignant and benign thyroid patients.

No patient had received any treatment before thyroid surgery. The study retrospectively analysed patient clinical samples collected from about 2012 to 2018 using T-cell receptor beta sequencing. The library was built by means of PCR. This sample was sequenced with an Illumina HiSeq 4000. High-throughput sequencing was used to profile the CDR3 region of the TCR beta-chain in every patient. As for how the authors treated the data: Drawing on CDR3 differences between clinicopathological groups, the researchers built a classifier meant to tell apart patients with distant-metastatic papillary thyroid cancer. The Shannon index was used to measure repertoire diversity, and the Morisita-Horn index was used to measure how similar tumor and blood repertoires were. TCRdb applied fastp at Q25 and MiXCR to the public reads, then kept only in-frame beta chains. TCRdb's processing, not the authors', yielded these V and J calls. This sample lists around 2,600 clones; approximately 26% were detected once. The leading ten clones occupy 22% of the sample.

The table lists this clone with many counts. The clone's antigen remains unknown. No per-base quality is available; no much larger clone lies one base away. Trimming leaves V shorter by 6 bases and J shorter by 4 bases, with the junction holding 8 bases beyond the gene matches. CDR1 KGHSH and CDR2 LQKENI are derived from the germline V gene. CDR3 length: 15 amino acids, cysteine to phenylalanine. Kept here is only the CDR3 DNA, which spans 45 bases and is read in frame from base 1. General study outcomes and caveats: In both blood and tumor samples, malignant tumors were reported to have significantly higher TCR beta diversity than benign nodules.

The specimen was adjacent normal tissue. The source of this sequence is a male donor with papillary thyroid cancer or a benign thyroid nodule (not recorded which). Some clones in this sample may be carry-over from other donors' samples. The sequence joins TRBV18 to TRBJ2-3; 9 middle bases align to TRBD2. The CDR3 protein: CASSLPSGMADTQYF. The DNA is as follows: TGTGCCAGCTCCCTCCCTAGCGGGATGGCAGATACGCAGTATTTT.